This T cell receptor beta chain originates from a study of T cells in Graves' hyperthyroidism and ophthalmopathy. Regarding the study as a whole: Within blood appeared most thyroid clonotypes that had expanded above 0.001.

Many counts were recorded for this clonotype. The target antigen is unknown. A lack of ophthalmopathy progression within 18 months defined stable Graves' hyperthyroidism. Patients aged 18 to 65 had newly diagnosed hyperthyroidism that had lasted under 2 months. Researchers barred patients who had uncontrolled infection, other autoimmune disease, pregnancy or lactation. Trimming shortened V by 5 bases and J by 11 bases, and 18 bases separated the two germline ends. CDR1 is SGHTA and CDR2 is FQGNSA in the germline V gene. The CDR3 has 13 residues. RNA transcripts were the template for amplifying TCR beta CDR3 regions. HTBI primers were the set used in a first-round RT-PCR of the TCR CDR3. Each CDR3 protein is one row after TCRdb ran MiXCR on the multiplex PCR reads. There are about 740,000 distinct CDR3 sequences in the sample; about 15% occur only once, and roughly 10% lies in the top ten.

This receptor was identified in a woman between 18 and 29 years old with Graves' hyperthyroidism. Material for sequencing was blood. The chain carries TRBV7-2 and TRBJ1-1; TRBD1 might be the D (5 bases). The chain's CDR3 is CASSLRELGGAFF. The CDR3 nucleotides are TGTGCCAGCAGCCTAAGGGAGTTGGGGGGGGCTTTCTTT.